The 24 T cell receptor beta chains presented below share a single source sample, sequenced in a study of shared clonotypes between healthy human individuals. Clones were sequenced by immunoSEQ multiplex PCR, and TCRdb holds only the in-frame ones, with some missing. The repertoire includes 2 million to 2.5 million clones, 90% to 96% of them detected once, and more than 0.1% sits in the top ten. Sequencing input: naive CD4+ T cells sorted from blood. Noted subset: CD45RA+ positively selected. The receptors come from a man aged 18 to 30 in good health.

This chain connects TRBV5-4 to TRBJ1-1, with a tentative D call TRBD1 (5 bases). Germline values: CDR1 SGHNT, CDR2 YYREEE (reference sequence). V lost 5 bases, J lost 3 bases, and 17 bases lay in between. The CDR3 runs to 15 residues. The CDR3 loop is CASRPPPGADTEAFF. CDR3 sequence (DNA): TGTGCCAGCAGACCGCCTCCCGGGGCGGACACTGAAGCTTTCTTT.

The CDR3 sequence: CASSSGGAGNSPLHF. For the CDR3, the DNA is TGTGCCAGCAGCTCAGGGGGCGCCGGGAATTCACCCCTCCACTTT. The chain couples TRBV6-6 to TRBJ1-6; 8 bases match TRBD1. This CDR3 is 15 amino acids long. Germline V gene data show CDR1 as MNHNY and CDR2 as SVGAGI (reference sequence). J gave up 7 bases and V 6 bases, and 8 bases lay outside the gene matches.

This clone was picked up one time. The chain employs TRBV11-2 and TRBJ2-7; tentative D call: TRBD1 (5 bases). The CDR3 has 14 amino acids. V lost 4 bases to trimming and J lost 2 bases, with 12 bases between them. Germline V gene sequence: CDR1 SGHAT, CDR2 FQNNGV. The CDR3 nucleotides are TGTGCCAGCAGCTCCTCGCCAGGGACCTACGAGCAGTACTTC. The encoded protein is CASSSSPGTYEQYF.

The genes are TRBV5-1 and TRBJ2-1; a possible D gene is TRBD2 (5 bases). Germline CDR1 SGHRS, CDR2 YFSETQ. The V end lost 4 bases, the J end lost 3 bases, and 14 bases lay between the germline ends. This CDR3 is built from 15 residues. The CDR3 spells CASSPEPGIYNEQFF. The CDR3 region has the DNA TGCGCCAGCAGCCCTGAACCGGGGATCTACAATGAGCAGTTCTTC.

The chain couples TRBV5-4 to TRBJ2-7, with 7 bases fitting TRBD1. This CDR3 is 12 amino acids long. V was clipped by 0 bases and J by 7 bases; unmatched bases: 1. Germline-derived CDR1 and CDR2 are SGHNT and YYREEE (reference sequence). The CDR3 region is CASSLGQGEQYF. The CDR3 nucleotides read TGTGCCAGCAGCTTGGGACAGGGAGAGCAGTACTTC.

The rearrangement uses TRBV5-4 and TRBJ2-3, with D tentatively TRBD1 (5 bases). The CDR3 length is 14 residues. Germline V CDR1 and CDR2: SGHNT, YYREEE (reference sequence). V was pared by 4 bases and J by 0 bases, with 9 bases between. The CDR3 loop reads CASSGRTSTDTQYF. The CDR3, as DNA: TGTGCCAGCAGCGGAAGGACAAGCACAGATACGCAGTATTTT.

To note about this clone: Other DNA sequences in this sample translate to the same CDR3. The gene calls are TRBV28 and TRBJ2-7; 8 nucleotides align to TRBD2. Germline CDR1 is MDHEN and CDR2 is SYDVKM. CDR3 length equals 15 residues. Germline trimming cut 3 bases from V and 4 bases from J; bases unmatched to any gene: 8. As DNA, the CDR3 is TGTGCCAGCAGTTTCGAGCGGGGGCGATCTTACGAGCAGTACTTC. Protein sequence: CASSFERGRSYEQYF.

The CDR3 coding sequence is TGTGCCAGCAGCCCAGAGAACCGGAACACTGAAGCTTTCTTT. Translated, it gives CASSPENRNTEAFF. The chain has TRBV5-4 and TRBJ1-1; D gene unclear. Trimming took off 4 bases at V and 1 base at J, with 11 bases between the two ends. Germline V CDR1 and CDR2: SGHNT, YYREEE (reference sequence). The CDR3 runs to 14 residues.

J is TRBJ2-2 and V is TRBV15, with unresolved D. Germline CDR1 is LNHNV and CDR2 is YYDKDF (reference sequence). The CDR3 runs to 16 residues. V lost 3 bases, J lost 2 bases, and 13 bases lay in between. In DNA, the CDR3 is TGTGCCACCAGCAGCGGCGCCACGACTAACACCGGGGAGCTGTTTTTT. Translating it yields CATSSGATTNTGELFF.

This clone was observed once. This rearrangement joins TRBV7-9 to TRBJ1-4, with 9 bases matching TRBD1. There are 13 residues in the CDR3. V was pared by 4 bases and J by 11 bases, with 5 bases of the junction left unmatched. CDR1 is SEHNR, CDR2 FQNEAQ, per germline (reference sequence). The CDR3 region is CASSSGQGLKLFF. The DNA of the CDR3 is TGTGCCAGCAGCTCCGGACAGGGGTTGAAACTGTTTTTT.

The chain is built from TRBV7-2 and TRBJ2-2; TRBD1 aligns across 9 bases. Germline trimming cut 5 bases from V and 5 bases from J; bases unmatched to any gene: 6. CDR3 length equals 15 residues. CDR1 and CDR2 (germline): SGHTA, FQGNSA. The CDR3, as DNA: TGTGCCAGCAGCCAGGGACAGGGTGTTACCGGGGAGCTGTTTTTT. It yields the protein CASSQGQGVTGELFF.

The chain recombines TRBV7-9 with TRBJ1-4; unclear D gene. Per germline, CDR1 SEHNR and CDR2 FQNEAQ (reference sequence). CDR3 size: 18 residues. Trimming stripped 5 bases from V and 8 bases from J, with 27 bases between. The CDR3 here is CASSKPPDSMGRGEKLFF. The CDR3 bases are TGTGCCAGCAGCAAGCCCCCGGACTCTATGGGCAGAGGGGAAAAACTGTTTTTT.

With regard to this clone: The identical CDR3 is also encoded by other nucleotide sequences in the sample. The J gene is TRBJ2-5, the V gene TRBV5-1; D is undetermined. The CDR3 is 11 amino acids. Trimming took off 4 bases at V and 2 bases at J, with 3 bases between the two ends. Germline V lookup: CDR1 SGHRS, CDR2 YFSETQ. DNA for the CDR3: TGCGCCAGCAGCGCTCAAGAGACCCAGTACTTC. The encoded protein is CASSAQETQYF.

This clone was counted a single time. The V and J genes are TRBV5-1 and TRBJ2-1, with D perhaps TRBD2 (5 bases). The germline V gene encodes CDR1 SGHRS and CDR2 YFSETQ. Trimming pared 1 base from V and 6 bases from J, leaving 14 bases between. CDR3 length equals 15 residues. CDR3 sequence (DNA): TGCGCCAGCAGCTTGCAGTTGGGGAGCCGCAATGAGCAGTTCTTC. Its translation: CASSLQLGSRNEQFF.

J is TRBJ1-2 and V is TRBV5-8; 10 bases map to TRBD1. J lost 0 bases, V lost 4 bases, and 12 bases had no gene match. CDR1 is SGHTS, CDR2 YDEGEE, per germline. The CDR3 contains 18 residues. Written as DNA, the CDR3 is TGTGCCAGCAGCCCGGGACAGGGGAGAGAGATAGCTAACTATGGCTACACCTTC. It is translated as CASSPGQGREIANYGYTF.

The chain joins TRBV5-4 to TRBJ2-7, with a weak D call TRBD2 (6 bases). Trimming removed 1 base at V and 0 bases at J, with 11 bases between. CDR1 and CDR2 (germline): SGHNT, YYREEE (reference sequence). The CDR3 totals 15 residues. This chain's CDR3 is CASSLLGTGSYEQYF. In DNA form, the CDR3 reads TGTGCCAGCAGCTTGTTAGGGACTGGCTCCTACGAGCAGTACTTC.

This chain connects TRBV5-1 to TRBJ2-7, with 9 bases identical to TRBD1. There are 15 residues in the CDR3. Trimming at V came to 4 bases and at J to 5 bases, leaving 10 bases not matched to a gene. Germline assignment: CDR1 SGHRS and CDR2 YFSETQ. The CDR3 DNA sequence: TGCGCCAGCAGCCAGGACGGGACAGGGTTCGACGAGCAGTACTTC. It encodes CASSQDGTGFDEQYF.

V usage is TRBV10-3 and J usage is TRBJ1-1; D might be TRBD1 (6 bases). The germline gives CDR1 ENHRY, CDR2 SYGVKD. The CDR3 loop spans 14 amino acids. V lost 11 bases to trimming and J lost 7 bases, with 23 bases between them. CDR3 sequence (DNA): TGTGCCGCCCAAGGGGGGCAGGGAGGGGGTGAAGCTTTCTTT. Translation gives CAAQGGQGGGEAFF.

The rearrangement joins TRBV21-1 to TRBJ2-3; no DNA check was done on the table's D call, TRBD1. TRBV21-1 constitutes a pseudogene. The CDR3 has 17 residues. The CDR3: CASSKEADREGPDTQYF. The CDR3 coding sequence is TGTGCCAGCAGCAAAGAAGCGGACAGGGAAGGGCCAGATACGCAGTATTTT.

The genes are TRBV4-3 and TRBJ2-7, with TRBD1 matching over 8 bases. With V trimmed by 3 bases and J by 6 bases, 7 bases remained unmatched. Looked up from germline, CDR1 is LGHNA and CDR2 is YSLEER. This CDR3 spans 14 amino acids. The CDR3 loop is CASSQETGVFEQYF. CDR3 sequence (DNA): TGCGCCAGCAGCCAGGAGACAGGGGTATTCGAGCAGTACTTC.

The sample holds one count of this clone. The chain has TRBV11-2 and TRBJ1-2; no clear D. The CDR3 consists of 13 residues. Trimming took off 0 bases at V and 2 bases at J, with 4 bases between the two ends. Per germline, CDR1 SGHAT and CDR2 FQNNGV. The CDR3 reads CASSLDVNYGYTF. CDR3 bases: TGTGCCAGCAGCTTAGATGTGAACTATGGCTACACCTTC.

The V gene is TRBV2, the J gene TRBJ1-5; 8 bases fit TRBD1. Germline CDR1 and CDR2: SNHLY and FYNNEI. After removal of 7 bases from V and 7 bases from J, the junction contained 6 bases not matched to a gene. This CDR3 is 13 amino acids long. CDR3 loop: CASTRQGLQPQHF. DNA for the CDR3: TGTGCCAGCACCCGACAGGGGTTGCAGCCCCAGCATTTT.

The chain's CDR3 is CAWKYIGTLSTDTQYF. CDR3 in DNA: TGTGCCTGGAAATACATCGGGACTCTTAGCACAGATACGCAGTATTTT. This chain uses TRBV30 with TRBJ2-3; D is possibly TRBD2 (6 bases). CDR1 is GTSNPN and CDR2 is SVGIG in the germline V gene (reference sequence). CDR3 length: 16 residues. V dropped 4 bases and J dropped 0 bases, with 17 bases sitting between them. Full variable domain (rest looked up from reference TRBV30 and TRBJ2-3): SQTIHQWPATLVQPVGSPLSLECTVEGTSNPNLYWYRQAAGRGLQLLFYSVGIGQISSEVPQNLSASRPQDRQFILSSKKLLLSDSGFYLCAWKYIGTLSTDTQYFGPGTRLTVL.

This clone was picked up one time. V is TRBV4-3 and J is TRBJ1-4; D perhaps matches TRBD1 (5 bases). The V and J ends lost 5 bases and 14 bases respectively, with 18 bases between them. Germline V gene data show CDR1 as LGHNA and CDR2 as YSLEER. The length of the CDR3 is 13 residues. The CDR3 DNA reads as TGCGCCAGCAGCGGCCGGGACTCCTTCAAGCTGTTTTTT. It specifies CASSGRDSFKLFF.